The T cell receptor (beta chain) under discussion was sequenced for a study of T cell changes during pregnancy in multiple sclerosis. V was pared by 4 bases and J by 6 bases, with 13 bases between. This CDR3 is built from 15 residues. Germline V gene lookup returns CDR1 MNHNY and CDR2 SVGAGI (reference sequence). Only in-frame clones appear in the TCRdb table, and some are missing; sequencing was by immunoSEQ multiplex PCR. This sample has roughly 80,000 clones, with around 90% found just once. This rearrangement joins TRBV6-6 to TRBJ1-6; unclear D gene. Specimen: peripheral blood, collected before pregnancy. The origin of this receptor is a female donor with multiple sclerosis, enrolled in a pregnancy study. The CDR3 region is CASSSTSRGNSPLHF. The CDR3 bases are TGTGCCAGCAGTTCGACTTCACGGGGTAATTCACCCCTCCACTTT.